The rows below give T cell receptor beta chains drawn from one sample of a study of cytomegalovirus exposure and HLA in healthy donors. Data came from immunoSEQ multiplex PCR; TCRdb stores just in-frame clones and leaves some out. The data hold 250,000 to 350,000 clones, with roughly 80% observed a single time. Sequencing used PBMCs. All receptors come from a girl aged 2-10 years in good health and CMV-seronegative. Each CDR3 is given with its conserved first and last residue. D genes are given only for firm matches. Part of the rows lack a size; the others show once, few, many or a class for expanded clones.

length: 12
D: TRBD1
V: TRBV2
size: NA
J: TRBJ2-7
CDR3: CASRDRGYEQYF
DNA: TGTGCCAGCAGGGACAGGGGATACGAGCAGTACTTC

length: 18
D: TRBD2
V: TRBV27
size: once
J: TRBJ2-7
CDR3: CASSLLDLAGGPGYEQYF
DNA: TGTGCCAGCAGTTTACTCGACTTAGCGGGAGGGCCTGGATACGAGCAGTACTTC

length: 15
D: NA
V: TRBV7-9
size: NA
J: TRBJ1-1
CDR3: CASSLVWAGISEAFF
DNA: TGTGCCAGCAGCTTAGTCTGGGCAGGGATATCTGAAGCTTTCTTT

length: 15
D: TRBD1
V: TRBV7-6
size: NA
J: TRBJ2-1
CDR3: CASSPRPGGANEQFF
DNA: TGTGCCAGCAGCCCCCGCCCAGGGGGCGCAAATGAGCAGTTCTTC

length: 17
D: NA
V: TRBV5-6
size: NA
J: TRBJ1-6
CDR3: CASSLKVGGRRNSPLHF
DNA: TGTGCCAGCAGCTTGAAAGTCGGGGGACGGCGAAATTCACCCCTCCACTTT

length: 14
D: NA
V: TRBV27
size: once
J: TRBJ1-2
CDR3: CASSPPDRSYGYTF
DNA: TGTGCCAGCAGCCCGCCCGACAGGAGTTATGGCTACACCTTC

length: 13
D: NA
V: TRBV6-1
size: once
J: TRBJ2-5
CDR3: CASSERESETQYF
DNA: TGTGCCAGCAGTGAAAGGGAGTCGGAGACCCAGTACTTC

length: 15
D: NA
V: TRBV28
size: NA
J: TRBJ1-3
CDR3: CASSPAGVTGNTIYF
DNA: TGTGCCAGCAGCCCGGCAGGGGTTACGGGGAACACCATATATTTT

length: 15
D: TRBD2
V: TRBV6-5
size: NA
J: TRBJ2-1
CDR3: CASSYSAGTSGSLFF
DNA: TGTGCCAGCAGTTATTCTGCCGGGACTAGCGGGAGCTTATTCTTC

length: 13
D: TRBD1
V: TRBV7-2
size: NA
J: TRBJ1-1
CDR3: CASSLGTGIEAFF
DNA: TGTGCCAGCAGCTTAGGGACAGGGATTGAAGCTTTCTTT

length: 14
D: NA
V: TRBV28
size: NA
J: TRBJ1-3
CDR3: CASKQGGSGNTIYF
DNA: TGTGCCAGCAAACAGGGCGGCTCTGGAAACACCATATATTTT

length: 18
D: TRBD1
V: TRBV4-2
size: NA
J: TRBJ1-6
CDR3: CASSQDRRTGASNSPLHF
DNA: TGTGCCAGCAGCCAAGATCGGAGGACAGGGGCGTCAAATTCACCCCTCCACTTT

length: 17
D: TRBD2
V: TRBV5-1
size: once
J: TRBJ2-2
CDR3: CASSLDTSSGSTGELFF
DNA: TGCGCCAGCAGCTTGGATACTTCTAGCGGGAGTACCGGGGAGCTGTTTTTT

length: 11
D: TRBD1
V: TRBV20-1
size: NA
J: TRBJ2-5
CDR3: CSVPGQGTQYF
DNA: TGCAGTGTTCCTGGACAGGGGACCCAGTACTTC

length: 15
D: NA
V: TRBV9
size: NA
J: TRBJ1-6
CDR3: CASSVAAGLVSPLHF
DNA: TGTGCCAGCAGCGTAGCCGCCGGTTTGGTTTCACCCCTCCACTTT

length: 16
D: NA
V: TRBV14
size: NA
J: TRBJ1-1
CDR3: CASSQEIWRGNTEAFF
DNA: TGTGCCAGCAGCCAAGAGATTTGGCGCGGGAACACTGAAGCTTTCTTT

length: 14
D: NA
V: TRBV27
size: NA
J: TRBJ1-5
CDR3: CASSSVNSNQPQHF
DNA: TGTGCCAGCAGTTCAGTTAATAGCAATCAGCCCCAGCATTTT

length: 16
D: TRBD2
V: TRBV19
size: NA
J: TRBJ2-2
CDR3: CASCKAGGPWTGELFF
DNA: TGTGCCAGTTGTAAAGCGGGGGGGCCGTGGACCGGGGAGCTGTTTTTT

length: 19
D: NA
V: TRBV7-2
size: NA
J: TRBJ2-7
CDR3: CASSLWGRGAEVGDYEQYF
DNA: TGTGCCAGCAGCTTATGGGGTCGGGGAGCGGAAGTCGGGGACTACGAGCAGTACTTC

length: 17
D: TRBD1
V: TRBV9
size: few
J: TRBJ1-3
CDR3: CASSAGGQGAHGNTIYF
DNA: TGTGCCAGCAGCGCGGGCGGACAGGGGGCGCATGGAAACACCATATATTTT

length: 12
D: NA
V: TRBV29-1
size: NA
J: TRBJ2-1
CDR3: CSVYISYNEQFF
DNA: TGCAGCGTTTACATTTCCTACAATGAGCAGTTCTTC

length: 14
D: TRBD1
V: TRBV10-3
size: NA
J: TRBJ1-2
CDR3: CAISPPGDSYGYTF
DNA: TGTGCCATCAGTCCCCCGGGGGACAGCTATGGCTACACCTTC

length: 15
D: TRBD1
V: TRBV6-5
size: NA
J: TRBJ2-5
CDR3: CASASDRGKQGTQYF
DNA: TGTGCCAGCGCGTCGGACAGGGGGAAACAAGGGACCCAGTACTTC

length: 15
D: TRBD1
V: TRBV27
size: NA
J: TRBJ2-7
CDR3: CASTLNGQGPYEQYF
DNA: TGTGCCAGCACCCTAAACGGACAGGGTCCCTACGAGCAGTACTTC

length: 18
D: TRBD2
V: TRBV7-2
size: few
J: TRBJ2-1
CDR3: CASSRRTSGGAGYNEQFF
DNA: TGTGCCAGCAGCCGCCGGACTAGCGGGGGGGCAGGGTACAATGAGCAGTTCTTC

length: 13
D: NA
V: TRBV27
size: NA
J: TRBJ1-1
CDR3: CASSLLTDTEAFF
DNA: TGTGCCAGCAGTTTACTTACGGACACTGAAGCTTTCTTT

length: 14
D: NA
V: TRBV28
size: NA
J: TRBJ1-1
CDR3: CASSSPRRNTEAFF
DNA: TGTGCCAGCAGTTCCCCCCGCAGGAACACTGAAGCTTTCTTT

length: 16
D: TRBD2
V: TRBV2
size: few
J: TRBJ2-1
CDR3: CASSPPLLAGGVEQFF
DNA: TGTGCCAGCAGTCCGCCCCTACTAGCGGGAGGGGTGGAGCAGTTCTTC

length: 13
D: NA
V: TRBV5-4
size: NA
J: TRBJ2-7
CDR3: CASSAGQFYEQYF
DNA: TGTGCCAGCAGCGCGGGACAGTTCTACGAGCAGTACTTC

length: 16
D: TRBD2
V: TRBV10-3
size: NA
J: TRBJ2-3
CDR3: CAISLSTSGSSDTQYF
DNA: TGTGCCATCAGCCTTTCCACTAGCGGGAGTAGCGATACGCAGTATTTT

length: 15
D: NA
V: TRBV19
size: few
J: TRBJ1-1
CDR3: CASSILAGGGTEAFF
DNA: TGTGCCAGTAGTATATTGGCGGGTGGTGGCACTGAAGCTTTCTTT

length: 14
D: NA
V: TRBV12-2
size: NA
J: TRBJ2-5
CDR3: CASRPLPPRETQYF
DNA: TGTGCAAGTCGCCCGCTTCCTCCTCGGGAGACCCAGTACTTC

length: 13
D: TRBD1
V: TRBV28
size: NA
J: TRBJ2-7
CDR3: CASTRTGGHEQYF
DNA: TGTGCCAGCACGCGGACAGGAGGCCACGAGCAGTACTTC

length: 15
D: NA
V: TRBV27
size: once
J: TRBJ1-4
CDR3: CASSLSRATNEKLFF
DNA: TGTGCCAGCAGTTTATCGAGAGCAACTAATGAAAAACTGTTTTTT

length: 11
D: NA
V: TRBV5-4
size: NA
J: TRBJ1-2
CDR3: CASSYGVWYTF
DNA: TGTGCCAGCAGCTACGGTGTCTGGTACACCTTC

length: 14
D: NA
V: TRBV5-6
size: NA
J: TRBJ1-3
CDR3: CASSLLDRGNTIYF
DNA: TGTGCCAGCAGCTTGCTAGACAGAGGAAACACCATATATTTT

length: 12
D: TRBD1
V: TRBV6-6
size: NA
J: TRBJ2-5
CDR3: CASRQGSETQYF
DNA: TGTGCCAGTAGACAGGGCTCAGAGACCCAGTACTTC

length: 14
D: TRBD2
V: TRBV5-6
size: NA
J: TRBJ2-3
CDR3: CASSLLAAVDTQYF
DNA: TGTGCCAGCAGCTTACTAGCGGCCGTGGATACGCAGTATTTT

length: 17
D: NA
V: TRBV7-9
size: NA
J: TRBJ1-6
CDR3: CASSDPVGPFYNSPLHF
DNA: TGTGCCAGCAGCGATCCCGTTGGGCCTTTTTATAATTCACCCCTCCACTTT

length: 14
D: NA
V: TRBV6-1
size: NA
J: TRBJ1-4
CDR3: CASRRVSAEEKLFF
DNA: TGTGCCAGCAGGAGGGTCTCAGCGGAAGAAAAACTGTTTTTT

length: 14
D: TRBD1
V: TRBV5-4
size: NA
J: TRBJ2-7
CDR3: CASSGTESSYEQYF
DNA: TGTGCCAGCAGCGGGACAGAGAGCTCCTACGAGCAGTACTTC

length: 13
D: NA
V: TRBV29-1
size: NA
J: TRBJ1-2
CDR3: CSVGTGVADGYTF
DNA: TGCAGCGTTGGTACGGGGGTTGCCGATGGCTACACCTTC

length: 15
D: NA
V: TRBV11-2
size: NA
J: TRBJ2-7
CDR3: CASSPWGDTQYEQYF
DNA: TGTGCCAGCAGCCCCTGGGGGGATACCCAGTACGAGCAGTACTTC

length: 16
D: TRBD1
V: TRBV7-8
size: NA
J: TRBJ2-7
CDR3: CASSLAETGGSYEQYF
DNA: TGTGCCAGCAGCTTAGCGGAGACAGGGGGCTCCTACGAGCAGTACTTC

length: 16
D: TRBD1
V: TRBV29-1
size: NA
J: TRBJ2-3
CDR3: CSVEDKGARGADTQYF
DNA: TGCAGCGTTGAAGATAAGGGGGCTCGGGGCGCAGATACGCAGTATTTT

length: 18
D: TRBD1
V: TRBV7-9
size: NA
J: TRBJ1-5
CDR3: CSSSSGIRGLGSNQPQHF
DNA: TGTTCCAGCAGCTCGGGTATTAGGGGGCTCGGTAGCAATCAGCCCCAGCATTTT

length: 21
D: TRBD1
V: TRBV4-1
size: few
J: TRBJ1-1
CDR3: CASSRWTGANRDWKRNTEAFF
DNA: TGCGCCAGCAGCCGGTGGACAGGGGCGAATAGAGACTGGAAAAGGAACACTGAAGCTTTCTTT

length: 14
D: TRBD1
V: TRBV30
size: few
J: TRBJ1-4
CDR3: CAWTPTGGVEKLFF
DNA: TGTGCCTGGACCCCAACAGGGGGCGTTGAAAAACTGTTTTTT

length: 13
D: TRBD2
V: TRBV28
size: NA
J: TRBJ2-1
CDR3: CASVSGGGDEQFF
DNA: TGTGCCAGCGTTAGCGGGGGGGGCGATGAGCAGTTCTTC

length: 15
D: NA
V: TRBV5-1
size: few
J: TRBJ1-1
CDR3: CASSSRQAGNTEAFF
DNA: TGCGCCAGCAGCTCGAGACAGGCGGGGAACACTGAAGCTTTCTTT

length: 15
D: TRBD1
V: TRBV2
size: NA
J: TRBJ2-7
CDR3: CASSENRDSSYEQYF
DNA: TGTGCCAGCAGTGAAAACAGGGACAGCTCCTACGAGCAGTACTTC